Below, 26 T cell receptor beta chains from the same sample are listed, as sequenced in a study of OX40 agonist ivuxolimab in advanced cancers. This table comes from immunoSEQ multiplex PCR, and its TCRdb copy is limited to in-frame clones, with some not included. In the table there are 11,000 to 15,000 clones, more than 85% of which are singletons. Here the sequenced sample was CD4+ or CD8+ T cells sorted from blood, taken in a trial of the OX40 agonist ivuxolimab. These receptors came from an adult with an advanced solid tumor such as melanoma, head and neck, liver or kidney cancer.

This clone was observed a single time. The V call is TRBV4-1, the J call TRBJ1-6, with D possibly matching TRBD1 (5 bases). V lost 5 bases, J lost 7 bases, and 15 bases lay in between. CDR1 and CDR2 from the germline V gene are MGHRA and YSYEKL. The CDR3 totals 15 residues. This chain's CDR3 is CASSLQGLLNSPLHF. In DNA, the CDR3 is TGCGCCAGCAGCTTGCAGGGCCTACTGAATTCACCCCTCCACTTT.

V and J are TRBV6-5 and TRBJ2-2; TRBD2 agrees at 8 bases. Germline CDR1 is MNHEY and CDR2 is SVGAGI. CDR3 length: 15 residues. J lost 7 bases, V lost 0 bases, and 4 bases had no gene match. The CDR3 is CASSYSGLASGELFF. The CDR3 coding sequence is TGTGCCAGCAGTTACTCCGGACTAGCCAGCGGGGAGCTGTTTTTT.

The chain has TRBV10-3 and TRBJ1-1; D is uncertain. CDR3 length: 14 residues. The V gene's germline CDR1 is ENHRY and CDR2 SYGVKD. Trimming shortened V by 5 bases and J by 1 base, and 11 bases separated the two germline ends. CDR3 in amino acids: CAISPEIGNTEAFF. CDR3 DNA sequence: TGTGCCATCAGTCCGGAGATTGGGAACACTGAAGCTTTCTTT.

The chain joins TRBV9 to TRBJ1-1, with TRBD1 matching over 9 bases. The V segment lost 0 bases and the J segment 0 bases; nucleotides outside the gene matches: 6. Germline CDR1 reads SGDLS; CDR2 reads YYNGEE. This CDR3 is 17 amino acids long. CDR3 nucleotides: TGTGCCAGCAGCGTAGGGACAGGGGAATACATGAACACTGAAGCTTTCTTT. Residues: CASSVGTGEYMNTEAFF.

The chain links TRBV4-3 to TRBJ2-6; the D is unclear. V was pared by 3 bases and J by 3 bases, with 18 bases between. Per the germline V gene, CDR1 is LGHNA and CDR2 is YSLEER. CDR3 length equals 18 residues. The chain's CDR3 is CASSQNTPKVVGANVLTF. Here the CDR3 DNA reads TGCGCCAGCAGCCAGAACACCCCAAAAGTTGTTGGGGCCAACGTCCTGACTTTC.

This clone was seen only once. The chain combines TRBV6-6 with TRBJ2-2; 9 bases line up with TRBD1. J gave up 5 bases and V 2 bases, and 3 bases lay outside the gene matches. The CDR3 has 15 amino acids. Germline V gene lookup returns CDR1 MNHNY and CDR2 SVGAGI (reference sequence). DNA for the CDR3: TGTGCCAGCAGTTACGGGACAGGGAGTACCGGGGAGCTGTTTTTT. Its protein is CASSYGTGSTGELFF.

The chain links TRBV6-5 to TRBJ1-2; D is ambiguous. The CDR3 extends over 14 amino acids. Trimming stripped 6 bases from V and 2 bases from J, with 13 bases between. The germline V gene encodes CDR1 MNHEY and CDR2 SVGAGI. The CDR3 nucleotides are TGTGCCAGCAGCCCCTACCCCGCAAACTATGGCTACACCTTC. This translates into CASSPYPANYGYTF.

V and J are TRBV15 and TRBJ2-4; TRBD2 agrees at 9 bases. CDR3 size: 19 residues. Unmatched junction bases numbered 12, after V lost 3 bases and J lost 0 bases. Germline assignment: CDR1 LNHNV and CDR2 YYDKDF (reference sequence). This CDR3 reads CATSRGASGATIAKNIQYF. CDR3 nucleotide sequence: TGTGCCACCAGCAGGGGGGCTAGCGGGGCGACGATAGCCAAAAACATTCAGTACTTC.

J is TRBJ2-7 and V is TRBV9; no reliable D call. Trimming took off 0 bases at V and 5 bases at J, with 6 bases between the two ends. Germline V gene lookup returns CDR1 SGDLS and CDR2 YYNGEE. The CDR3 is 12 amino acids. The CDR3 loop reads CASSVDLDEQYF. CDR3 DNA sequence: TGTGCCAGCAGCGTAGATTTAGACGAGCAGTACTTC. The full variable domain, in which reference TRBV9 and TRBJ2-7 provide the parts outside the CDR3, is DSGVTQTPKHLITATGQRVTLRCSPRSGDLSVYWYQQSLDQGLQFLIQYYNGEERAKGNILERFSAQQFPDLHSELNLSSLELGDSALYFCASSVDLDEQYFGPGTRLTVT.

The chain carries TRBV10-3 and TRBJ2-7, with 8 nucleotides matching TRBD2. Germline V gives CDR1 ENHRY, CDR2 SYGVKD. The J segment lost 3 bases and the V segment lost 3 bases, leaving 4 bases of the junction unmatched. The CDR3 spans 14 residues. The CDR3 region is CAISDLAGRYEQYF. CDR3 DNA sequence: TGTGCCATCAGTGACTTAGCGGGACGCTACGAGCAGTACTTC.

Relative to its sample, this clone is medium-sized (0.01 to 0.1%). CDR3 protein: CASSQLDRGNYEQYF. CDR3 sequence (DNA): TGTGCCAGCAGCCAGCTGGACAGGGGGAACTACGAGCAGTACTTC. The gene calls are TRBV7-9 and TRBJ2-7, with 10 bases matching TRBD1. Per germline, CDR1 SEHNR and CDR2 FQNEAQ (reference sequence). This CDR3 has 15 residues. V lost 5 bases, J lost 3 bases, and 7 bases stayed unmatched.

This clone was seen once. The V gene is TRBV4-2, the J gene TRBJ1-4; TRBD1 might be the D (6 bases). V was cut by 3 bases and J by 4 bases, with 12 bases left in between. This CDR3 has 15 residues. From germline, CDR1 is LGHNA and CDR2 YNFKEQ. The CDR3 DNA reads as TGTGCCAGCAGCCAGCCGGACAGTTATAATGAAAAACTGTTTTTT. Residues: CASSQPDSYNEKLFF.

The V gene is TRBV5-6, the J gene TRBJ2-7, with D perhaps TRBD1 (6 bases). The germline V and J ends were trimmed by 0 bases and 3 bases, with 10 bases remaining between them. Germline V CDR1 and CDR2: SGHDT, YYEEEE. This CDR3 is built from 14 residues. The CDR3 coding sequence is TGTGCCAGCAGCTTGGACAGGGTAGGCTACGAGCAGTACTTC. It translates to CASSLDRVGYEQYF.

The chain combines TRBV9 with TRBJ2-4; 8 positions match TRBD2. The ends lost 7 bases at V and 3 bases at J; junction bases unmatched: 9. Germline CDR1 and CDR2: SGDLS and YYNGEE. This CDR3 comprises 15 residues. This chain's CDR3 is CASGSGGADKNIQYF. CDR3 DNA sequence: TGTGCCAGCGGGTCCGGGGGGGCGGACAAAAACATTCAGTACTTC.

The chain combines TRBV9 with TRBJ2-1; 10 bases are a match to TRBD2. V was clipped by 4 bases and J by 6 bases; unmatched bases: 10. Germline loops: CDR1 SGDLS, CDR2 YYNGEE. There are 16 residues in the CDR3. CDR3 region: CASSSRTSGTANEQFF. As DNA, the CDR3 is TGTGCCAGCAGCTCTCGGACTAGCGGCACTGCCAATGAGCAGTTCTTC.

This chain connects TRBV7-3 to TRBJ2-6; TRBD1 or TRBD2 may be the D gene (5 bases each). Trimming removed 2 bases from V and 1 base from J, with 6 bases in between. Germline V gene data show CDR1 as SGHTA and CDR2 as FQGTGA. The CDR3 runs to 15 residues. The CDR3 here is CASSLWGSGANVLTF. CDR3 bases: TGTGCCAGCAGCTTATGGGGGTCTGGGGCCAACGTCCTGACTTTC.

The gene calls are TRBV19 and TRBJ1-3; D possibly corresponds to TRBD1 (5 bases). V was clipped by 7 bases and J by 0 bases, with 10 bases between them. CDR3 size: 14 residues. Germline CDR1 LNHDA, CDR2 SQIVND (reference sequence). The chain's CDR3 is CASKTVSSGNTIYF. In DNA, the CDR3 is TGTGCCAGTAAGACAGTTTCCTCTGGAAACACCATATATTTT.

The chain uses TRBV13 and TRBJ2-7; D may be TRBD1 (5 bases). Trimming left V 5 bases short and J 6 bases short, with 14 bases between. The CDR3 sequence is 13 residues long. Germline lookup yields CDR1 PRHDT and CDR2 FYEKMQ (reference sequence). In DNA, the CDR3 is TGTGCCAGCAGCAGCCAGGGTATGGGCGAGCAGTACTTC. It encodes CASSSQGMGEQYF.

V and J are TRBV9 and TRBJ2-7, with D perhaps being TRBD1 or TRBD2 (7 bases each). The CDR3 loop spans 14 amino acids. Germline CDR1 reads SGDLS; CDR2 reads YYNGEE. The V end lost 4 bases, the J end lost 6 bases, and 17 bases lay between the germline ends. The CDR3 DNA follows: TGTGCCAGCAGCCGTAGCAGGGGGGGTTCCGAGCAGTACTTC. The encoded protein is CASSRSRGGSEQYF.

The gene calls are TRBV7-6 and TRBJ2-7; D may be TRBD1 or TRBD2 (7 bases each). With 0 bases removed from V and 5 bases from J, the gap between germline ends came to 14 bases. CDR1 is SGHVS and CDR2 is FNYEAQ in the germline V gene. CDR3 length equals 15 residues. The CDR3 region is CASSLAAQGGHEQYF. As DNA, the CDR3 is TGTGCCAGCAGCTTAGCCGCCCAGGGGGGGCACGAGCAGTACTTC. Together with reference TRBV7-6 and TRBJ2-7, the CDR3 gives the full variable domain: GAGVSQSPRYKVTKRGQDVALRCDPISGHVSLYWYRQALGQGPEFLTYFNYEAQQDKSGLPNDRFSAERPEGSISTLTIQRTEQRDSAMYRCASSLAAQGGHEQYFGPGTRLTVT.

The chain joins TRBV7-1 to TRBJ2-7, with a tentative D call TRBD2 (7 bases). TRBV7-1 is an ORF, and what it does is uncertain. V lost 4 bases to trimming and J lost 2 bases, with 15 bases between them. The CDR3 extends over 15 amino acids. CDR3 sequence: CASSLRGARAYEQYF. For the CDR3, the DNA is TGTGCCAGCAGCTTACGGGGGGCCAGGGCCTACGAGCAGTACTTC.

This clone was counted only a few times. V usage is TRBV2 and J usage is TRBJ1-2; 7 nucleotides line up with TRBD1. Germline assignment: CDR1 SNHLY and CDR2 FYNNEI. This CDR3 contains 13 residues. Unmatched junction bases numbered 12, after V lost 10 bases and J lost 7 bases. The chain's CDR3 is CANYRGAPGGYTF. CDR3 bases: TGTGCCAACTACAGGGGCGCTCCGGGTGGCTACACCTTC.

The chain links TRBV4-3 to TRBJ2-2, with 10 bases fitting TRBD1. Trimming took 0 bases from V and 4 from J; bases not matched to a gene: 11. Germline assignment: CDR1 LGHNA and CDR2 YSLEER. This CDR3 has 19 amino acids. This CDR3 is CASSQDRFGTGASTGELFF. The DNA of the CDR3 is TGCGCCAGCAGCCAAGATAGGTTTGGGACAGGGGCTTCCACCGGGGAGCTGTTTTTT.

This sequence joins TRBV19 and TRBJ2-1; D gene unclear. V gave up 3 bases and J gave up 6 bases, with 6 bases separating them. Germline V lookup: CDR1 LNHDA, CDR2 SQIVND (reference sequence). The CDR3 covers 12 residues. The CDR3 region is CASSIRGNEQFF. The CDR3 DNA follows: TGTGCCAGTAGTATTAGAGGCAATGAGCAGTTCTTC.

The V call is TRBV7-9, the J call TRBJ2-7; possibly TRBD1 for D (7 bases). CDR1 and CDR2 from the germline V gene are SEHNR and FQNEAQ (reference sequence). CDR3 length equals 13 residues. Trimming took 5 bases from V and 1 from J, leaving 9 bases between them. The DNA for the CDR3 is TGTGCCAGCAGCCCAGGGGGGTCCTACGAGCAGTACTTC. Amino acids: CASSPGGSYEQYF.

The gene calls are TRBV4-2 and TRBJ1-1; D is uncertain. The CDR3 is made up of 13 amino acids. With 1 base removed from V and 1 base from J, the gap between germline ends came to 4 bases. Germline lookup yields CDR1 LGHNA and CDR2 YNFKEQ. The CDR3 DNA is TGTGCCAGCAGCCAAGGGGCGAACACTGAAGCTTTCTTT. Translation: CASSQGANTEAFF.